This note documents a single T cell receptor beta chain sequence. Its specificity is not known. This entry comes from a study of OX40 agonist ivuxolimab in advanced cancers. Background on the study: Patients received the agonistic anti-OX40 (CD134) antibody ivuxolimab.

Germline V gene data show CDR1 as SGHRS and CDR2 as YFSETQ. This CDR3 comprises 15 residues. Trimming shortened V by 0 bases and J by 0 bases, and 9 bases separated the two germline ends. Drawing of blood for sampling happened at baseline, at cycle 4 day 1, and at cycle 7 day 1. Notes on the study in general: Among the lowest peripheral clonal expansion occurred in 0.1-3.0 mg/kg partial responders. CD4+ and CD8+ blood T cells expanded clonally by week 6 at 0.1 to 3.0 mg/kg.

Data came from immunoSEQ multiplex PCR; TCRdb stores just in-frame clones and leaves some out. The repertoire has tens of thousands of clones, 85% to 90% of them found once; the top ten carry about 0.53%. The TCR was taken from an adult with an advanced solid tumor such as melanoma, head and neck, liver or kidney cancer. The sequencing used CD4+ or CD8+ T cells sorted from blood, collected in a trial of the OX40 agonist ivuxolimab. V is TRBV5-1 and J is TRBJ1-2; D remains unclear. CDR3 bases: TGCGCCAGCAGCTTGGGGACGCAGACTAACTATGGCTACACCTTC. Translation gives CASSLGTQTNYGYTF. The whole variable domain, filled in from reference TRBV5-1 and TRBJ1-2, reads KAGVTQTPRYLIKTRGQQVTLSCSPISGHRSVSWYQQTPGQGLQFLFEYFSETQRNKGNFPGRFSGRQFSNSRSEMNVSTLELGDSALYLCASSLGTQTNYGYTFGSGTRLTVV.